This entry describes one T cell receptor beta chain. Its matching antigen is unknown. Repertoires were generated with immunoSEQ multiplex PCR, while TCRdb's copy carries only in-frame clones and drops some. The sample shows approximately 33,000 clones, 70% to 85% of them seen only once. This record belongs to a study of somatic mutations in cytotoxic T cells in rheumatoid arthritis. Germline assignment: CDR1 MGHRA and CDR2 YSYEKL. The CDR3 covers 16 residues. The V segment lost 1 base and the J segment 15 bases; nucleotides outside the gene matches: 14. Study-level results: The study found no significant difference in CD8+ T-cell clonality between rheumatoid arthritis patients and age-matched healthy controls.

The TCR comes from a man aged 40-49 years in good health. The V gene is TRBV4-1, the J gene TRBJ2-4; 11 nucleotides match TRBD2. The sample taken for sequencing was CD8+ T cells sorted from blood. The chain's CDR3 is CASSQARGLADPDRYF. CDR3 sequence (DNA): TGCGCCAGCAGCCAAGCCCGGGGACTAGCGGACCCGGATAGGTACTTC.